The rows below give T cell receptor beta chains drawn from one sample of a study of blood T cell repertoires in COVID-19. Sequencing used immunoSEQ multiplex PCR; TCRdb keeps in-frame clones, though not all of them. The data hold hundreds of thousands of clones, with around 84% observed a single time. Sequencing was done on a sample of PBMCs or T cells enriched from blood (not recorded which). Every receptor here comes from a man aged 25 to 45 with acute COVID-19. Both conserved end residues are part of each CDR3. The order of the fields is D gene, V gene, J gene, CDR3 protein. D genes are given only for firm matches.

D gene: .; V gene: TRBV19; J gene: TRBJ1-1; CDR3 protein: CASTTTGNTEAFF
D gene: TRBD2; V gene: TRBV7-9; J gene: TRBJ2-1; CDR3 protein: CASPAGDSGDNEQFF
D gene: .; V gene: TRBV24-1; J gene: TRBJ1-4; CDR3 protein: CATSDLKQQGGEKLFF
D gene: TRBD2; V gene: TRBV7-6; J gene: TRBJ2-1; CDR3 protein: CASSFLGSGTSGTSEQFF
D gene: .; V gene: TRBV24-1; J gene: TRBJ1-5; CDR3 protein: CATSYSSSNQPQHF
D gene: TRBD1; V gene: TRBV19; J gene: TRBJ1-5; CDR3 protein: CASSIEVSDRGGPQHF
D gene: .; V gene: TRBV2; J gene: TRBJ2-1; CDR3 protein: CASSELAEDYNEQFF
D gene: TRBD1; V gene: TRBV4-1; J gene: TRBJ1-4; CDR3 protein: CASSGTGGEKLFF
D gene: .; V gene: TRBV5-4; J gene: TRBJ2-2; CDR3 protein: CASSLGLGATGELFF
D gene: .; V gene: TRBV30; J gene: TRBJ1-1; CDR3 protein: CAWSVDRLNTEAFF
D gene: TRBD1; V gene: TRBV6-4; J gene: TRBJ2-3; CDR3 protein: CASSAGQPGPDTQYF
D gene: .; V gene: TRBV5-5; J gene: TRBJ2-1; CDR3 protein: CASSFDGQPRNEQFF
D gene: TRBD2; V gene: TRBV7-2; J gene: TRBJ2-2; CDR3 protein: CASSLARAGGSGELFF
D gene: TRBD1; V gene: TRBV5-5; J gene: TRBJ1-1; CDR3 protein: CASLRDSRNTEAFF
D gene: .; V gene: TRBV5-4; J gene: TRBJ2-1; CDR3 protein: CASSSTYNEQFF
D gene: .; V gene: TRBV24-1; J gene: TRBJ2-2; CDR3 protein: CATTPSNTGELFF
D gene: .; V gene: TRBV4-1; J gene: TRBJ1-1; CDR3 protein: CASSLAGTLNTEAFF
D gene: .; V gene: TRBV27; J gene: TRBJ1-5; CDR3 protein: CASSLTDIQPQHF
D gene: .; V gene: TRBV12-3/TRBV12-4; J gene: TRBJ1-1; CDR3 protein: CASSPTLGSGAFF
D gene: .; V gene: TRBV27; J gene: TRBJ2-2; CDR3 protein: CASSFPSIPGTSNTGELFF
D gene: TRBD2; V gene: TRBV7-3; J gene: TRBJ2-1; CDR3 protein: CASSLKGLAPYNEQFF
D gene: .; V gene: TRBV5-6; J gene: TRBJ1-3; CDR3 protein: CASSLQQVGNTIYF
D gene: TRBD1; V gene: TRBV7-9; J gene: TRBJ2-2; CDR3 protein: CASSLLDRDPGELFF
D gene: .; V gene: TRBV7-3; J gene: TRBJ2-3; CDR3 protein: CASSLMEDTDTQYF
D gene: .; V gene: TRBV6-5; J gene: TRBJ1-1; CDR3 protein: CASRRQMNTEAFF
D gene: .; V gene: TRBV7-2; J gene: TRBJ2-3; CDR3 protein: CASSLGYGGTDTQYF
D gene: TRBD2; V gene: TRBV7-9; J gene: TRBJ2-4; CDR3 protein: CASSLVAGVGENIQYF
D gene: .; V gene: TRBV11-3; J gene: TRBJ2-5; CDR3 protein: CASSLALDFIWGEETQYF
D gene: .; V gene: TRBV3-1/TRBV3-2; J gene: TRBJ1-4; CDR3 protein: CASSHPAGSNEKLFF
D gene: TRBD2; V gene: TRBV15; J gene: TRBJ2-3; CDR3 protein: CATSRDSGGADTQYF
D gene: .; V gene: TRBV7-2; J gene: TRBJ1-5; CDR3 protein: CASGTNQPQHF
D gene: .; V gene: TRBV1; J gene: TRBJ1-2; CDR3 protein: CTSSQGQSASLYGYTF
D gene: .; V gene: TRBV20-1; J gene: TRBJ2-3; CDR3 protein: CSASAAGQYF
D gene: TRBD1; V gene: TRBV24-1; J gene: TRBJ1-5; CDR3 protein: CATSDPGQEGHQPQHF
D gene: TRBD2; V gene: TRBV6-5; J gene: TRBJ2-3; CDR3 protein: CASSYDLAVGTDTQYF
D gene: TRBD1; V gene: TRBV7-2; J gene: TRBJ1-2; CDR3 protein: CASSSGQGSGYTF
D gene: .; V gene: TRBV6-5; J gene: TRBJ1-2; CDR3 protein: CASSRGGGYGYTF
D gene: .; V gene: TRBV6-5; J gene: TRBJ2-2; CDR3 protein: CASSSQYVTGELFF
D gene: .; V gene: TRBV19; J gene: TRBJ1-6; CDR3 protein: CASSFPRTRTPNNSPLHF
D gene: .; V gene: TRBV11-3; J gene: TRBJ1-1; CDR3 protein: CASSSYGFGDTEAFF
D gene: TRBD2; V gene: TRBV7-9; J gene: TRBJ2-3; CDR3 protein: CASPKERISGAAVAQYF
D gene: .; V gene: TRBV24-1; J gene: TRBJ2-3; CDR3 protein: CATSAADTQYF
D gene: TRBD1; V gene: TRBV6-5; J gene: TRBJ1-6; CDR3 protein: CASRVTGANSPLHF
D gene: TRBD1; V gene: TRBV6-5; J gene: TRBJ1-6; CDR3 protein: CASSYQQGASNSPLHF
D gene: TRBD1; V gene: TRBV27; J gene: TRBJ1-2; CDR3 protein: CASSLKGGSNYGYTF
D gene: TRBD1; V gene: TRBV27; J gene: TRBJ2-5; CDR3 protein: CASIVSPGQGSLQETQYF
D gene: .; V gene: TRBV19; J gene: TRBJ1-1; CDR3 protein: CASSIVGGRTEAFF
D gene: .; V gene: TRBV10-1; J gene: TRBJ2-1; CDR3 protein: CASSGQANEQFF
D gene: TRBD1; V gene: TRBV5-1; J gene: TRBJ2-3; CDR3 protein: CASSRGQGGMDTQYF
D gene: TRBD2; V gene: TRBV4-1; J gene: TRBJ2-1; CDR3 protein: CASSQLRVAGTNEQFF